This T cell receptor (beta chain) comes out of a study of blood T cell repertoires in COVID-19. Across the study: The study drew acute and convalescent COVID-19 samples from the United States, Italy and Spain. T cells, B-cell-depleted T cells, or PBMCs supplied cDNA or gDNA.

V was clipped by 8 bases and J by 7 bases, with 8 bases between them. The CDR3 has 10 residues. Looked up from germline, CDR1 is MNHEY and CDR2 is SMNVEV (reference sequence). Source study methods: By means of reference gene primer amplification, nucleated cell counts were estimated. The data were produced by immunoSEQ multiplex PCR, yet TCRdb's version contains in-frame clones alone and is incomplete. That table is the source of V, J and clone size, and D and trimming were worked out from the DNA. The sample shows approximately 170,000 clones, around 80% of them seen only once. Sequencing used peripheral blood. J is TRBJ1-2 and V is TRBV27; D ambiguous. The TCR originated in an elderly woman with acute or convalescent COVID-19. CDR3 protein: CASEETGYTF. DNA for the CDR3: TGTGCCAGCGAGGAGACTGGCTACACCTTC.